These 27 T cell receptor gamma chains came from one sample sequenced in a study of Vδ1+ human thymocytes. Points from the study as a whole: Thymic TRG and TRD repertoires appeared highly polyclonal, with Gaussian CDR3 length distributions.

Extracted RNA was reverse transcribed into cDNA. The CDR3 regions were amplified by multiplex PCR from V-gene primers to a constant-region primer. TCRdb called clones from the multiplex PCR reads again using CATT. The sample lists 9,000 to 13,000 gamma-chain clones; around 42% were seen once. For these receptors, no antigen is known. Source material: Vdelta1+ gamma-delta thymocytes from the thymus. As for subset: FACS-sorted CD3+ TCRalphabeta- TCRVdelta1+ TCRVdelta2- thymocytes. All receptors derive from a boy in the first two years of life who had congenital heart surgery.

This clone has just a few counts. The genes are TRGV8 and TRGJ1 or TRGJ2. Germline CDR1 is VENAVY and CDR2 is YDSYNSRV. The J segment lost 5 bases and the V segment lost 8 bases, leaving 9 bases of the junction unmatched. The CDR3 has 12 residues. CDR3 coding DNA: TGTGCCACCTTGTATGGGAATTATAAGAAACTCTTT. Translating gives CATLYGNYKKLF.

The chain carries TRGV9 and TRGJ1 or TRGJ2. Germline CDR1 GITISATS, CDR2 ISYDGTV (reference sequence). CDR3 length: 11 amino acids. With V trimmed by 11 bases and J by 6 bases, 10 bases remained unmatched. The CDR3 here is CAWGDRYKKLF. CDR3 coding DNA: TGTGCCTGGGGGGATCGTTATAAGAAACTCTTT.

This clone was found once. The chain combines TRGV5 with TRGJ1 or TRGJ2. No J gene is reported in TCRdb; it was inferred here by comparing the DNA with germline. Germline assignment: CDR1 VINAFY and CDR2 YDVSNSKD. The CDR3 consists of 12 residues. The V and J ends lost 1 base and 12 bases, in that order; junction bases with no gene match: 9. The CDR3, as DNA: TGTGCCACCTGGGACAGACGATTCGGGAAACTCTTT. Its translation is CATWDRRFGKLF.

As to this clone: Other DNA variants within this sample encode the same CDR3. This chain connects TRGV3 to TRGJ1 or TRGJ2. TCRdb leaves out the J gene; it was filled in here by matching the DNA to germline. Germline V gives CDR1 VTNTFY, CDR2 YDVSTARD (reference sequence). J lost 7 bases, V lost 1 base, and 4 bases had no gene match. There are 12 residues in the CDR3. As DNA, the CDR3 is TGTGCCACCTGGGACAGTCTATATAAGAAACTCTTT. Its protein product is CATWDSLYKKLF.

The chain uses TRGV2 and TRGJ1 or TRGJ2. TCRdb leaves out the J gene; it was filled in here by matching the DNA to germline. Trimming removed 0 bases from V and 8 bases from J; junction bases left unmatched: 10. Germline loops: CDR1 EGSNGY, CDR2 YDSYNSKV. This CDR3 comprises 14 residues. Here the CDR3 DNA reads TGTGCCACCTGGGACGGGCTGGGGGGTAATAAGAAACTCTTT. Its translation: CATWDGLGGNKKLF.

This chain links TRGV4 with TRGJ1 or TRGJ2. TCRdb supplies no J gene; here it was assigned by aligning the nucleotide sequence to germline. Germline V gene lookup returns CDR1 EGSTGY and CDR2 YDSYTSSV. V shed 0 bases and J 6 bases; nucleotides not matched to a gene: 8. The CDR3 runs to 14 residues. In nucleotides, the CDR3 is TGTGCCACCTGGGATGGGCAGGCAAGTTATAAGAAACTCTTT. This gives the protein CATWDGQASYKKLF.

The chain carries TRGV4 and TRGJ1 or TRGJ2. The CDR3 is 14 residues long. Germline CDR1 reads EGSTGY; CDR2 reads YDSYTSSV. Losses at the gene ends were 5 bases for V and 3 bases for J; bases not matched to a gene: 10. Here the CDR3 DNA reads TGTGCCACCTGGGTCCGGATGCTTTATTATAAGAAACTCTTT. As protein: CATWVRMLYYKKLF.

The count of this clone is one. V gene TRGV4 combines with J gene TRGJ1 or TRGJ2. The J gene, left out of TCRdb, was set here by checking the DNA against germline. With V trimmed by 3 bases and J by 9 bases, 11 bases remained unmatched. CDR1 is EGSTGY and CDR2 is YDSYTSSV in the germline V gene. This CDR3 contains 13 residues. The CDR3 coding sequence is TGTGCCACCTGGGATCCCCGAGGAACTAAGAAACTCTTT. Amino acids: CATWDPRGTKKLF.

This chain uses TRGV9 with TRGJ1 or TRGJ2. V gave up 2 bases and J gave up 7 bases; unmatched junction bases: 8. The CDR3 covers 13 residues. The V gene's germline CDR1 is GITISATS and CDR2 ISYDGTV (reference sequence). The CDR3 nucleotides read TGTGCCTTGTGGGAGGAGGTACCCTATAAGAAACTCTTT. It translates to CALWEEVPYKKLF.

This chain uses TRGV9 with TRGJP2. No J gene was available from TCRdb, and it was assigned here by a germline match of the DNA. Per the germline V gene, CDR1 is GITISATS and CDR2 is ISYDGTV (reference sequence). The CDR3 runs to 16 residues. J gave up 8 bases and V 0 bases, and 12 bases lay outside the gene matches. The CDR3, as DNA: TGTGCCTTGTGGGAGGTGGGGGAGACCTACGATTGGATCAAGACGTTT. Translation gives CALWEVGETYDWIKTF.

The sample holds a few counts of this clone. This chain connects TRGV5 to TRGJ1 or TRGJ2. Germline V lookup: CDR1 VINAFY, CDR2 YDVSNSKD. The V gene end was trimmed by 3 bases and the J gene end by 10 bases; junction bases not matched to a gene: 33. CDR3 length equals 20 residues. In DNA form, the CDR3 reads TGTGCCACCTGGGACTGGGGTTTGCGAGGAGGGGGCCACATAGTACGGAAGAAACTCTTT. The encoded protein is CATWDWGLRGGGHIVRKKLF.

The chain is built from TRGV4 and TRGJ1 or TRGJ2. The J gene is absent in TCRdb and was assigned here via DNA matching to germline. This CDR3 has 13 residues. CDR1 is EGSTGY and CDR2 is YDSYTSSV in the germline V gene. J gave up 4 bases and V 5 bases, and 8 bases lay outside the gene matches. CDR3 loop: CATWVPRYYKKLF. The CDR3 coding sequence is TGTGCCACCTGGGTTCCCAGGTATTATAAGAAACTCTTT.

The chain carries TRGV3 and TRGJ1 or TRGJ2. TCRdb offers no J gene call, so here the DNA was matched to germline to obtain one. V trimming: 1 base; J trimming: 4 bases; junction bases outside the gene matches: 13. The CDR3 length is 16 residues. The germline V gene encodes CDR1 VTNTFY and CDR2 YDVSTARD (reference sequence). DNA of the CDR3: TGTGCCACCTGGGACAGCTGCGGTCGCGACTATTATAAGAAACTCTTT. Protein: CATWDSCGRDYYKKLF.

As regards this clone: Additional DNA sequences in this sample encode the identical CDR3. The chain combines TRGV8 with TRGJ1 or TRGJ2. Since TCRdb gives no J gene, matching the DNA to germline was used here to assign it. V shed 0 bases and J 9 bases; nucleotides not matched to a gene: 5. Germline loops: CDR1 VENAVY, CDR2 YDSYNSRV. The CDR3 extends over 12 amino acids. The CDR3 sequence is CATWDRRGKKLF. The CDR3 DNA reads TGTGCCACCTGGGATAGGCGGGGTAAGAAACTCTTT.

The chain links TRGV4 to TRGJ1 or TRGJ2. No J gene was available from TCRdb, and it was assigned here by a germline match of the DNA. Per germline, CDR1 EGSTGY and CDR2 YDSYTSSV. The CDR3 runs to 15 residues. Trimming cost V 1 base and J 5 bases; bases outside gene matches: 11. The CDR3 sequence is CATWDGRWFHYKKLF. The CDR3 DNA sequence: TGTGCCACCTGGGATGGCCGATGGTTTCATTATAAGAAACTCTTT.

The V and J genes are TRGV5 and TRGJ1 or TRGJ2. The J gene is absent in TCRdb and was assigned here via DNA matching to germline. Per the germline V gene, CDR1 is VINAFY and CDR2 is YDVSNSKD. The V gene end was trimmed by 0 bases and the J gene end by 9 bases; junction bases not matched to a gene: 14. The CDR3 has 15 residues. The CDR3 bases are TGTGCCACCTGGGACAGGCCGGGGTTTCGTCCTAAGAAACTCTTT. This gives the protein CATWDRPGFRPKKLF.

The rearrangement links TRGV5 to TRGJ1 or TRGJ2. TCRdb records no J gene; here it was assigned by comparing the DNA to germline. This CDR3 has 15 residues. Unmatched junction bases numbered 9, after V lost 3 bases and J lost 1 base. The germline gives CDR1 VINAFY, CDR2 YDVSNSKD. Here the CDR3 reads CATWDRLTNYYKKLF. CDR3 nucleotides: TGTGCCACCTGGGACCGCCTCACTAATTATTATAAGAAACTCTTT.

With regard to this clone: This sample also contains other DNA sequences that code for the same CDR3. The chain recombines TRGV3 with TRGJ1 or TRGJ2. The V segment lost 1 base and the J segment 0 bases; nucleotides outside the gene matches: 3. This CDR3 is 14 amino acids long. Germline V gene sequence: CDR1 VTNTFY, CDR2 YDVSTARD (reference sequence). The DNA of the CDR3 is TGTGCCACCTGGGACAGAACGAATTATTATAAGAAACTCTTT. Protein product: CATWDRTNYYKKLF.

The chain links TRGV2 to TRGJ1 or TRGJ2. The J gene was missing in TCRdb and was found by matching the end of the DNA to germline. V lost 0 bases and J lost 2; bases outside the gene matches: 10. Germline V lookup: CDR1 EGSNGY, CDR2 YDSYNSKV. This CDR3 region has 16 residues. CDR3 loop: CATWDGLLTDYYKKLF. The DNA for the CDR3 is TGTGCCACCTGGGACGGGCTCCTGACGGATTATTATAAGAAACTCTTT.

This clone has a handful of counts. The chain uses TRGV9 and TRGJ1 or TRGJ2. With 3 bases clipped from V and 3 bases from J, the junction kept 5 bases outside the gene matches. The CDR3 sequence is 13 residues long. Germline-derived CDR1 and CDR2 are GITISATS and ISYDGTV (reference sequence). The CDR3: CALWEPCYYKKLF. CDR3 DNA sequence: TGTGCCTTGTGGGAGCCTTGTTATTATAAGAAACTCTTT.

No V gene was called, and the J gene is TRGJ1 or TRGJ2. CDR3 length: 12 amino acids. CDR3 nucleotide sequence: TGTGCCACCTGGGACTCTAATTATAAGAAACTCTTT. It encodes CATWDSNYKKLF.

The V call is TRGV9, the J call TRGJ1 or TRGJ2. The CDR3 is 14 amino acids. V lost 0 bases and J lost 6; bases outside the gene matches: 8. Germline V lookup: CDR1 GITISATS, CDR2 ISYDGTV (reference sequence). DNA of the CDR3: TGTGCCTTGTGGGAGGTGCTAGGGAGTTATAAGAAACTCTTT. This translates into CALWEVLGSYKKLF.

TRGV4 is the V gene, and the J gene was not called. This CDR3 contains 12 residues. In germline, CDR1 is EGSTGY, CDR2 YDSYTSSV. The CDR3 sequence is CATWDGLVKKLF. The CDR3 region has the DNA TGTGCCACCTGGGATGGGCTTGTAAAGAAGCTCTTT.

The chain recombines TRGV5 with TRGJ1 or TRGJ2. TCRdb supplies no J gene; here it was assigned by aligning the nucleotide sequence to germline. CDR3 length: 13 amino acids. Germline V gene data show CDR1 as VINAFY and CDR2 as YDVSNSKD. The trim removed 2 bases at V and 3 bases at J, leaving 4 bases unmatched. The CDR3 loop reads CATWDKGYYKKLF. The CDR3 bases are TGTGCCACCTGGGACAAGGGTTATTATAAGAAACTCTTT.

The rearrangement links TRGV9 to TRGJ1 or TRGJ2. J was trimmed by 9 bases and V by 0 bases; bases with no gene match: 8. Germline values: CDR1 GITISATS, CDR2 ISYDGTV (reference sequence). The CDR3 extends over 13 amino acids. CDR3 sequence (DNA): TGTGCCTTGTGGGAGGTGACCCGCGGTAAGAAACTCTTT. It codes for CALWEVTRGKKLF.

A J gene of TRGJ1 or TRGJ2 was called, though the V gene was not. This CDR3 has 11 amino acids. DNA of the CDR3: TGTGCCACCTGGGAGGTTGATAAGAAACTCTTT. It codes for CATWEVDKKLF.

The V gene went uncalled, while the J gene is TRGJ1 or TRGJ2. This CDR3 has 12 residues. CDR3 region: CATWDSPWEKLF. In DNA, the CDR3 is TGTGCCACCTGGGATAGTCCGTGGGAGAAACTCTTT.